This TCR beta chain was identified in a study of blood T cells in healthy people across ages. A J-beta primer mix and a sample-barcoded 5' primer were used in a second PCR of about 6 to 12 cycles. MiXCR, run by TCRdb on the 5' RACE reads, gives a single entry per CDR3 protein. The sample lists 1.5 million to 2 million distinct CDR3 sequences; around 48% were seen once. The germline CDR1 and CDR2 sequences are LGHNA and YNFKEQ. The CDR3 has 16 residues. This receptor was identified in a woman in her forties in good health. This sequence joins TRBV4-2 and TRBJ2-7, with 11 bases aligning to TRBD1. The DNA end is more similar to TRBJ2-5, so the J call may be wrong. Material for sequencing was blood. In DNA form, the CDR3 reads TGTGCCAGCAGCCAGTCAGGACAGGGGGCGTGGGAGACCCAGTACTTC. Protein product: CASSQSGQGAWETQYF.